Below, one T cell receptor beta chain is given with its context. The antigen remains unidentified. The data were taken from a study of vaccination and CD4 T cells after COVID-19. Trimming at V came to 2 bases and at J to 15 bases, leaving 11 bases not matched to a gene. The CDR3 has 13 amino acids. Germline V gene lookup returns CDR1 DFQATT and CDR2 SNEGSKA (reference sequence). Regarding treatment: 10-day PBMC culture with coronavirus spike peptide pools or control peptides (ViraFEST assay). Peptide pool stimulation in ViraFEST expanded antigen-specific T cells, whose TCRs were then sequenced. Study-level results: In convalescent patients, 304 of 307 vaccine-specific clones were mono-reactive for SARS-CoV-2 spike.

Sequencing of DNA taken from cultured CD4+ T cells relied on the Oncomine TCR Beta short-read assay. Cultured CD4+ T cells were the source of extracted genomic DNA. TCRdb itself ran the PCR reads through MiXCR, one entry per CDR3 protein. The repertoire holds about 7,100 distinct CDR3 sequences, with around 74% as singletons. The J gene is TRBJ1-4, the V gene TRBV20-1; 8 bases are a match to TRBD1. Sequencing was carried out using CD4+ T cells from blood, cultured in vitro. This TCR derives from a human donor who had recovered from COVID-19. The CDR3 DNA follows: TGCAGTGCTAGAAAGAACCCGACAGGGGTGGTGTTTTTT. Translated, it gives CSARKNPTGVVFF.